The next 20 T cell receptor beta chains were all read from a single sample in a study of CD8 T cells in Susac syndrome. RNA totalling about 0.5 to 1 ug underwent reverse transcription with random hexamers. TCRdb redid the calling of the immunoSEQ multiplex PCR reads with MiXCR, one entry per CDR3 protein. The profile shows approximately 300,000 distinct CDR3 sequences, roughly 85% of them singletons. The sample was CD8+ T cells from PBMCs. Receptor source: a human donor with multiple sclerosis.

The chain carries TRBV7-9 and TRBJ2-1, with 7 bases aligning to TRBD2. This CDR3 is built from 14 residues. J was trimmed by 4 bases and V by 8 bases; bases with no gene match: 8. The germline V gene has CDR1 SEHNR and CDR2 FQNEAQ (reference sequence). CDR3 loop: CASGPTGGYNEQFF. For the CDR3, the DNA is TGTGCCAGCGGACCCACGGGGGGATACAATGAGCAGTTCTTC. Together with reference TRBV7-9 and TRBJ2-1, the CDR3 gives the full variable domain: DTGVSQNPRHKITKRGQNVTFRCDPISEHNRLYWYRQTLGQGPEFLTYFQNEAQLEKSRLLSDRFSAERPKGSFSTLEIQRTEQGDSAMYLCASGPTGGYNEQFFGPGTRLTVL.

This clonotype was seen only once. The chain couples TRBV10-1 to TRBJ2-2; D not certain. The CDR3 sequence is 13 residues long. Germline values: CDR1 WNHNN, CDR2 SYGVQD (reference sequence). V was trimmed by 4 bases and J by 3 bases, leaving 6 bases between them. CDR3 loop: CASSVRDTGELFF. Here the CDR3 DNA reads TGCGCCAGCAGTGTGAGAGACACCGGGGAGCTGTTTTTT.

This chain's CDR3 is CASSYSSASPDTQYF. The CDR3, as DNA: TGTGCCAGCAGTTACTCGTCGGCTTCCCCAGATACGCAGTATTTT. The chain combines TRBV6-5 with TRBJ2-3; D uncertain. Germline V gives CDR1 MNHEY, CDR2 SVGAGI. The V end lost 0 bases, the J end lost 4 bases, and 11 bases lay between the germline ends. This CDR3 is 15 amino acids long.

The chain recombines TRBV4-2 with TRBJ2-7; 9 nucleotides agree with TRBD2. V dropped 0 bases and J dropped 3; count of bases not matched to a gene: 15. This CDR3 is 19 amino acids long. CDR1 is LGHNA, CDR2 YNFKEQ, per germline. CDR3 DNA sequence: TGTGCCAGCAGCCAAGATCCTCTAGCGGGACATCCGCCTGTCTACGAGCAGTACTTC. Translation: CASSQDPLAGHPPVYEQYF.

The chain uses TRBV3-1 and TRBJ2-6; D is undetermined. CDR1 LGHDT and CDR2 YNNKEL come from the germline V gene (reference sequence). Trimming shortened V by 4 bases and J by 0 bases, and 13 bases separated the two germline ends. The CDR3 loop spans 17 amino acids. The CDR3 here is CASSLKMGHSGANVLTF. The CDR3, as DNA: TGTGCCAGCAGCCTCAAAATGGGTCACTCTGGGGCCAACGTCCTGACTTTC.

This clonotype occurred a few times. The chain uses TRBV4-1 and TRBJ1-1; D is perhaps TRBD1 (6 bases). In germline, CDR1 is MGHRA, CDR2 YSYEKL. This CDR3 has 15 amino acids. Trimming removed 1 base at V and 0 bases at J, with 9 bases between. For the CDR3, the DNA is TGCGCCAGCAGCCAAGGGACAGACATGAACACTGAAGCTTTCTTT. It translates to CASSQGTDMNTEAFF.

The V gene is TRBV11-2, the J gene TRBJ1-2; D is possibly TRBD1 (5 bases). Germline CDR1 is SGHAT and CDR2 is FQNNGV. The CDR3 sequence is 16 residues long. The germline V and J ends were trimmed by 1 base and 2 bases, with 14 bases remaining between them. As DNA, the CDR3 is TGTGCCAGCAGCTTAGGAGGCACCCAGGGAAACTATGGCTACACCTTC. This translates into CASSLGGTQGNYGYTF.

The chain employs TRBV14 and TRBJ2-3, with D uncertain. Trimming removed 4 bases from V and 0 bases from J, with 5 bases in between. Looked up from germline, CDR1 is SGHDN and CDR2 is FVKESK. The CDR3 has 13 residues. Written as DNA, the CDR3 is TGTGCCAGCAGCCGCATTAGCACAGATACGCAGTATTTT. Protein sequence: CASSRISTDTQYF.

J is TRBJ2-3 and V is TRBV11-2, with 10 nucleotides matching TRBD2. V gave up 4 bases and J gave up 2 bases; unmatched junction bases: 6. Germline CDR1 SGHAT, CDR2 FQNNGV. The CDR3 runs to 16 residues. The CDR3 coding sequence is TGTGCCAGCAGCTCCAGGACTAGCGGATTCACAGATACGCAGTATTTT. As protein: CASSSRTSGFTDTQYF.

The rearrangement links TRBV9 to TRBJ1-6; possible D gene TRBD1, 5 bases. CDR1 and CDR2 from the germline V gene are SGDLS and YYNGEE. V lost 3 bases and J 9 bases, leaving 22 bases between the germline ends. CDR3 size: 17 residues. The CDR3 bases are TGTGCCAGCAGCGCCCGGGACTGGGCGAGCGACGGTTCACCCCTCCACTTT. Its protein is CASSARDWASDGSPLHF.

The gene calls are TRBV30 and TRBJ2-1; no reliable D call. CDR1 is GTSNPN, CDR2 SVGIG, per germline (reference sequence). The CDR3 is 14 residues long. V was clipped by 2 bases and J by 7 bases, with 15 bases between them. For the CDR3, the DNA is TGTGCCTGGAGTATGGATGTTAATTTTAATGAGCAGTTCTTC. This encodes CAWSMDVNFNEQFF.

The chain couples TRBV27 to TRBJ1-1, with D uncertain. Looked up from germline, CDR1 is MNHEY and CDR2 is SMNVEV (reference sequence). V shed 6 bases and J shed 6 bases, with 14 bases lying between them. The CDR3 extends over 13 amino acids. This chain's CDR3 is CASSATAAAEAFF. The CDR3, as DNA: TGTGCCAGCAGCGCTACGGCGGCAGCTGAAGCTTTCTTT.

J is TRBJ2-7 and V is TRBV10-2; D not resolved. The CDR3 totals 16 residues. The germline CDR1 and CDR2 sequences are WSHSY and SAAADI. V dropped 0 bases and J dropped 0 bases, with 12 bases sitting between them. Here the CDR3 reads CASSESMPVSSYEQYF. The CDR3 DNA is TGCGCCAGCAGTGAGTCGATGCCCGTAAGCTCCTACGAGCAGTACTTC.

This clonotype occurred a few times. This chain uses TRBV6-1 with TRBJ1-1; 12 bases align to TRBD1. After removal of 7 bases from V and 5 bases from J, the junction contained 8 bases not matched to a gene. Germline CDR1 and CDR2: MNHNS and SASEGT. The CDR3 totals 15 residues. CDR3 coding DNA: TGTGCCAGCACAGGGACAGGGGGCTCCGGGACTGAAGCTTTCTTT. Translating it yields CASTGTGGSGTEAFF.

This rearrangement joins TRBV24-1 to TRBJ2-5, with D possibly being TRBD1 (5 bases). CDR1 KGHDR and CDR2 SFDVKD come from the germline V gene. The CDR3 spans 18 residues. V was clipped by 2 bases and J by 4 bases, with 22 bases between them. The CDR3 sequence: CATSDWTTYSGLRETQYF. CDR3 DNA: TGTGCCACCAGTGATTGGACAACCTACTCCGGTCTGAGAGAGACCCAGTACTTC.

V is TRBV7-2 and J is TRBJ2-1, with D unclear. Germline-derived CDR1 and CDR2 are SGHTA and FQGNSA. Between the trimmed V and J ends, which lost 1 base and 4 bases, there was a span of 8 bases. The CDR3 length is 14 residues. The CDR3 bases are TGTGCCAGCAGCTTAGAGGCCGATTACAATGAGCAGTTCTTC. The encoded protein is CASSLEADYNEQFF.

The count of this clonotype is one. CDR3 sequence reads: CASSQLAGFTGELFF. CDR3 nucleotides: TGCGCCAGCAGCCAACTAGCGGGGTTCACCGGGGAGCTGTTTTTT. The chain is built from TRBV4-1 and TRBJ2-2; 9 nucleotides line up with TRBD2. CDR1 and CDR2 from the germline V gene are MGHRA and YSYEKL. V lost 2 bases and J lost 4; bases outside the gene matches: 2. CDR3 length equals 15 residues.

The chain links TRBV28 to TRBJ1-1, with TRBD1 identical over 9 bases. This CDR3 spans 16 amino acids. After removal of 5 bases from V and 0 bases from J, the junction contained 7 bases not matched to a gene. Germline V CDR1 and CDR2: MDHEN, SYDVKM. The CDR3: CASSPRDRALNTEAFF. CDR3 DNA sequence: TGTGCCAGCAGTCCCCGGGACAGGGCGTTGAACACTGAAGCTTTCTTT.

The V and J genes are TRBV27 and TRBJ2-5; TRBD1 matches 9 bases. With 5 bases clipped from V and 3 bases from J, the junction kept 7 bases outside the gene matches. The CDR3 extends over 15 amino acids. Germline assignment: CDR1 MNHEY and CDR2 SMNVEV (reference sequence). The CDR3 sequence: CASSGEGDREETQYF. The DNA of the CDR3 is TGTGCCAGCAGTGGAGAAGGGGACAGGGAAGAGACCCAGTACTTC.

This chain uses TRBV6-5 with TRBJ2-3, with 7 nucleotides matching TRBD2. J gave up 1 base and V 8 bases, and 6 bases lay outside the gene matches. The CDR3 contains 14 residues. Germline CDR1 is MNHEY and CDR2 is SVGAGI. The CDR3 coding sequence is TGTGCCAGCGTTCCTCTAGCGGGCACAGATACGCAGTATTTT. Its translation is CASVPLAGTDTQYF.